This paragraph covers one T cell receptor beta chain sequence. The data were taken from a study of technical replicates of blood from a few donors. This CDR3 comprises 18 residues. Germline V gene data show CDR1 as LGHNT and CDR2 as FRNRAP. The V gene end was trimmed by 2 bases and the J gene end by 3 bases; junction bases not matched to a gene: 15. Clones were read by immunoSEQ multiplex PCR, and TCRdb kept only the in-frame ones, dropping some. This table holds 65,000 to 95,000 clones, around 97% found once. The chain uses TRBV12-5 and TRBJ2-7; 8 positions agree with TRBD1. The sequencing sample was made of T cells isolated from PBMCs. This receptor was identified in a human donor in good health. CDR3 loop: CASGLYGRGPQVNYEQYF. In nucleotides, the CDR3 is TGTGCTAGTGGTTTGTATGGCAGGGGGCCCCAGGTAAACTACGAGCAGTACTTC.